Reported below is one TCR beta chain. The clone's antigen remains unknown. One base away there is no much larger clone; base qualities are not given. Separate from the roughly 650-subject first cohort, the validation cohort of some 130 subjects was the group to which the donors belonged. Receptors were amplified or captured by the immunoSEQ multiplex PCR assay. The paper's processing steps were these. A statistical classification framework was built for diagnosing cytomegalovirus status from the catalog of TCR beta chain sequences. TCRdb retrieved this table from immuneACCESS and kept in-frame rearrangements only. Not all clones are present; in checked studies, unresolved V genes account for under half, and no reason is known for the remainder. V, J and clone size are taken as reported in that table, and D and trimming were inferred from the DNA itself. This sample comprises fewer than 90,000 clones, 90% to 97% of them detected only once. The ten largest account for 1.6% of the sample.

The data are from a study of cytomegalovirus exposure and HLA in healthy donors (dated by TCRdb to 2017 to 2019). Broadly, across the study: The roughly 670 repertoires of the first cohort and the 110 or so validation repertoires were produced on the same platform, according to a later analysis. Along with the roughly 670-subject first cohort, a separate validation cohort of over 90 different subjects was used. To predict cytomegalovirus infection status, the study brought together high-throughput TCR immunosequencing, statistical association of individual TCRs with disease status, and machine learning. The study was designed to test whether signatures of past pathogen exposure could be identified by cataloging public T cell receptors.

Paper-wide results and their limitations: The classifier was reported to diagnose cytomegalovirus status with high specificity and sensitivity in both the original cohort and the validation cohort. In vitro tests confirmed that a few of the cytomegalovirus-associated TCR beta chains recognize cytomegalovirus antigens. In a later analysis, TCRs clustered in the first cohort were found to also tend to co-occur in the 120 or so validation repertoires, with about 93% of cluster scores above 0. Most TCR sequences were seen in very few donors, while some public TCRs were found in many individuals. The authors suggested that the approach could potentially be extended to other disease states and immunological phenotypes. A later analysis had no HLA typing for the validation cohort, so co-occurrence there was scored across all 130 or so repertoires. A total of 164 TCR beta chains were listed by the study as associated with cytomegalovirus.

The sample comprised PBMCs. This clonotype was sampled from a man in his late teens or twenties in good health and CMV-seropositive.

The CDR3 corresponds to CASSTFGRDNEKLFF. In nucleotide form, the sequence is TGTGCCAGCAGCACCTTCGGCAGGGATAATGAAAAACTGTTTTTT. Recombination connected TRBV5-6 to TRBJ1-4; possibly the D gene is TRBD1, per 5 matching bases. V is cut by 4 bases and J by 4 bases, and the space between the germline ends is 14 bases. From a lookup of the germline V gene, CDR1 and CDR2 are SGHDT and YYEEEE. CDR3 length: 15 amino acids, cysteine to phenylalanine. The kept DNA is CDR3 alone, 45 bases in frame from the first base.